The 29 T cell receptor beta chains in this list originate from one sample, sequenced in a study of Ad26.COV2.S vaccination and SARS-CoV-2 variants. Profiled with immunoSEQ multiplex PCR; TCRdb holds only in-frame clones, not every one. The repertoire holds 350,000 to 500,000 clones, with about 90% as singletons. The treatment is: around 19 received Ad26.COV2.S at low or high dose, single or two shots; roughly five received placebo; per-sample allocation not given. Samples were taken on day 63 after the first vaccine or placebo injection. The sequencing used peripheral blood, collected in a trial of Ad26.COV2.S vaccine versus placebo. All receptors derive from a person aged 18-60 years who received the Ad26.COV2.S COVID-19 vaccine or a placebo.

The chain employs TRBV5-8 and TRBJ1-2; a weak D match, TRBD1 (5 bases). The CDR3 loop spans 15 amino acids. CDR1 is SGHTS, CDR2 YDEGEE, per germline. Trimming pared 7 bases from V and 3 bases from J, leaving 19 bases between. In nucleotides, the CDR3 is TGTGCCAGCCTGGAAGGGACCCGCACGGACTATGGCTACACCTTC. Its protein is CASLEGTRTDYGYTF.

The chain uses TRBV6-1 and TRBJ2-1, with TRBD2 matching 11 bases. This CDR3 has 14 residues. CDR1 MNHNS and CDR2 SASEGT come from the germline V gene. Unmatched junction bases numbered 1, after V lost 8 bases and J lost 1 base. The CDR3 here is CASGTSGSYNEQFF. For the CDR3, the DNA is TGTGCCAGCGGGACTAGCGGATCCTACAATGAGCAGTTCTTC.

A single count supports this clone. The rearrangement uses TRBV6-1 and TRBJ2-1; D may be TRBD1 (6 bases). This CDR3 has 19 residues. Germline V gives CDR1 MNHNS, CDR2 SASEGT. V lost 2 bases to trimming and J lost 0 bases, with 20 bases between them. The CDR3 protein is CASSEPFVLQGPSYNEQFF. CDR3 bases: TGTGCCAGCAGTGAACCTTTCGTGTTACAGGGTCCCTCCTACAATGAGCAGTTCTTC.

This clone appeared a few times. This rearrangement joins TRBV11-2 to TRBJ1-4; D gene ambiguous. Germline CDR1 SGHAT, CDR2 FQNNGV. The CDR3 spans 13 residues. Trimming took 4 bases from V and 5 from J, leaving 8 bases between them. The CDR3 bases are TGTGCCAGCAGCTCGGGTCTAAATGAAAAACTGTTTTTT. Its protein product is CASSSGLNEKLFF.

CDR3 protein: CASSVRTSGIKYQETQYF. For the CDR3, the DNA is TGTGCCAGCAGCGTGAGGACTAGCGGGATCAAGTACCAAGAGACCCAGTACTTC. The rearrangement joins TRBV11-2 to TRBJ2-5, with TRBD2 matching 12 bases. CDR1 is SGHAT and CDR2 is FQNNGV in the germline V gene. J lost 0 bases, V lost 5 bases, and 10 bases had no gene match. The CDR3 runs 18 residues.

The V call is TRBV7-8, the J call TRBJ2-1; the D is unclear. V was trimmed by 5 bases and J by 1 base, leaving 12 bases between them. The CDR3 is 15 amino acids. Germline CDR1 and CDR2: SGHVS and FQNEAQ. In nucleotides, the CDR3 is TGTGCCAGCAGCGGAGAGCCGGTTTCCTACAATGAGCAGTTCTTC. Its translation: CASSGEPVSYNEQFF.

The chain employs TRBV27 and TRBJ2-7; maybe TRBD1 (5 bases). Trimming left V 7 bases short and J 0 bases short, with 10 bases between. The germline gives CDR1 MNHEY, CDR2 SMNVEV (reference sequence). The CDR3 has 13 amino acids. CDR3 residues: CASKGDSSYEQYF. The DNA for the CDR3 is TGTGCCAGCAAGGGTGACAGCTCCTACGAGCAGTACTTC.

This CDR3 reads CASSWRRTGVVEQFF. DNA for the CDR3: TGTGCCAGCAGCTGGCGCCGGACAGGGGTAGTTGAGCAGTTCTTC. The genes are TRBV7-9 and TRBJ2-1; TRBD1 matches at 9 bases. CDR3 length: 15 residues. Germline CDR1 is SEHNR and CDR2 is FQNEAQ (reference sequence). V lost 4 bases and J lost 9; bases outside the gene matches: 10.

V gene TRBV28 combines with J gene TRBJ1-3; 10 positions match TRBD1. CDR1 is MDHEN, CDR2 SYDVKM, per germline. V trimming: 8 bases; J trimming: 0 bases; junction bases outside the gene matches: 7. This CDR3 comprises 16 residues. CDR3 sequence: CASRDRGGRSGNTIYF. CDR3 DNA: TGTGCCAGCCGGGACAGGGGAGGCCGCTCTGGAAACACCATATATTTT.

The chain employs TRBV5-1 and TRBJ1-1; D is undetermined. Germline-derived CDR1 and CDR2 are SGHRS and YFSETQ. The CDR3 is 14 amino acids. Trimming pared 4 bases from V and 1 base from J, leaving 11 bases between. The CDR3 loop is CASSGTDGNTEAFF. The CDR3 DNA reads TGCGCCAGCAGCGGAACCGACGGGAACACTGAAGCTTTCTTT.

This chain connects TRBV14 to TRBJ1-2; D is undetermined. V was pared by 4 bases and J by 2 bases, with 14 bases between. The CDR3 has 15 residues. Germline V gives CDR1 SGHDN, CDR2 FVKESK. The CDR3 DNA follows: TGTGCCAGCAGCCCCCGTCCAGGTATCAACTATGGCTACACCTTC. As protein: CASSPRPGINYGYTF.

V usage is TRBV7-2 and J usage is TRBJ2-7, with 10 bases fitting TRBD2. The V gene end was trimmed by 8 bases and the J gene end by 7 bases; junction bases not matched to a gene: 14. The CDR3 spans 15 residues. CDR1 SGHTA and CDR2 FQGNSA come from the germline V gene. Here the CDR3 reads CASAPGVLAGMEQYF. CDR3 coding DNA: TGTGCCAGCGCCCCGGGGGTACTAGCGGGAATGGAGCAGTACTTC.

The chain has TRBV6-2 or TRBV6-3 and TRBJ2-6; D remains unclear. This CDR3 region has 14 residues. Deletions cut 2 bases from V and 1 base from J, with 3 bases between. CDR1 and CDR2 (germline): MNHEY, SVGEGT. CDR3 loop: CASSYASGANVLTF. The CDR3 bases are TGTGCCAGCAGTTACGCGTCTGGGGCCAACGTCCTGACTTTC.

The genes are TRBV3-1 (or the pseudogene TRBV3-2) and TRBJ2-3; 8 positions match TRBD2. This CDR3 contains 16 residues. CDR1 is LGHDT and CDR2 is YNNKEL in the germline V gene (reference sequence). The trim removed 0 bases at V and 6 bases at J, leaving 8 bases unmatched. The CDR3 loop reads CASSQDWREVTDTQYF. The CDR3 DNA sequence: TGTGCCAGCAGCCAAGACTGGCGGGAGGTCACCGATACGCAGTATTTT.

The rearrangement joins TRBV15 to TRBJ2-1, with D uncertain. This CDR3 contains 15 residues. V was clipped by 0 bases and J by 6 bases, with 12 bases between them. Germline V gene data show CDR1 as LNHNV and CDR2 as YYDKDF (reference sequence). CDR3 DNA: TGTGCCACCAGCAGAGATTCTGGTGGTGGCAATGAGCAGTTCTTC. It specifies CATSRDSGGGNEQFF.

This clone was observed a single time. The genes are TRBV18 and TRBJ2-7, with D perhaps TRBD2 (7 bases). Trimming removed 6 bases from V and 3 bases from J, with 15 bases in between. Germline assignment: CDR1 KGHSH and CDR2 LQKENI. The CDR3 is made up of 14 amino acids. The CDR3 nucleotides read TGTGCCAGCTCCCCAAGGGGGGGTAACTACGAGCAGTACTTC. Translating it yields CASSPRGGNYEQYF.

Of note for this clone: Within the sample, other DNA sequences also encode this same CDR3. CDR3 bases: TGTGCCAGCAGCGTAGGGGGAGCAACTAATGAAAAACTGTTTTTT. Translating gives CASSVGGATNEKLFF. V and J are TRBV9 and TRBJ1-4; no firm D call. Germline V gene sequence: CDR1 SGDLS, CDR2 YYNGEE. The CDR3 has 15 residues. V lost 0 bases and J lost 0, with 6 bases in between.

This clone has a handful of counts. CDR3: CATSRDRGSYNEQFF. The CDR3 DNA sequence: TGTGCCACCAGCAGAGACAGGGGGTCCTACAATGAGCAGTTCTTC. The J gene is TRBJ2-1, the V gene TRBV15; the match to TRBD1 covers 7 bases. V was pared by 0 bases and J by 1 base, with 0 bases of the junction left unmatched. Germline-derived CDR1 and CDR2 are LNHNV and YYDKDF (reference sequence). The CDR3 is 15 amino acids.

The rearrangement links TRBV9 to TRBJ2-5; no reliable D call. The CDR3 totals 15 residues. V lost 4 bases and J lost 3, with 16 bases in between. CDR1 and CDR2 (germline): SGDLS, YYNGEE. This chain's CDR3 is CASSQGASIKETQYF. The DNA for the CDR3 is TGTGCCAGCAGCCAAGGTGCCTCGATCAAAGAGACCCAGTACTTC. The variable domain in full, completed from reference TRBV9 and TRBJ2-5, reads DSGVTQTPKHLITATGQRVTLRCSPRSGDLSVYWYQQSLDQGLQFLIQYYNGEERAKGNILERFSAQQFPDLHSELNLSSLELGDSALYFCASSQGASIKETQYFGPGTRLLVL.

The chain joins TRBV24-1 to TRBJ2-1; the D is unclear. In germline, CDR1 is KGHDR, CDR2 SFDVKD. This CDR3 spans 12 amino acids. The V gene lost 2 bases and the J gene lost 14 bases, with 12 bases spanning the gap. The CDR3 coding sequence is TGTGCCACCAGTGATTCGGGTCCTGGGAAGTTCTTC. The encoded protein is CATSDSGPGKFF.

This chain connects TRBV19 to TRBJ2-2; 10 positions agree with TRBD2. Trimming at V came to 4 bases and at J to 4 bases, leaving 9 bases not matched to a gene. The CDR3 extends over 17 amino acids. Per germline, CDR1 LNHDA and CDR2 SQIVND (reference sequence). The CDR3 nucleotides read TGTGCCAGTAGTACCCAATTAGCGGGAGGACCCACCGGGGAGCTGTTTTTT. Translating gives CASSTQLAGGPTGELFF.

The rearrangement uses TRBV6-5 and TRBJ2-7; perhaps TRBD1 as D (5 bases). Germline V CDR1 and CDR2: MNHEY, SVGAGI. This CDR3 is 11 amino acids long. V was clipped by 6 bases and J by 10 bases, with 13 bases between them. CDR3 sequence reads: CASSPDSQQYF. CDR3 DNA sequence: TGTGCCAGCAGCCCAGACAGTCAACAGTACTTC.

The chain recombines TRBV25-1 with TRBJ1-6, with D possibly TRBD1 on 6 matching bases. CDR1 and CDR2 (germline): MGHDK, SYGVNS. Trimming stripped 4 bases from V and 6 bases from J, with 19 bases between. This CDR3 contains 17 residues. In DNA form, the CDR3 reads TGTGCCAGCAGTGCCCGACGCGGCAACAGGGCTAATTCACCCCTCCACTTT. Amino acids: CASSARRGNRANSPLHF.

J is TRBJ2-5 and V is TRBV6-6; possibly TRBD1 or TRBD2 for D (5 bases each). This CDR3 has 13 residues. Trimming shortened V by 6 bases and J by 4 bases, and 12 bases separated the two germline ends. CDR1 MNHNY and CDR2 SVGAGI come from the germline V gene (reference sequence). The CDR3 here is CASREGGGETQYF. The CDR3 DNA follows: TGTGCCAGCAGGGAAGGTGGGGGAGAGACCCAGTACTTC.

The CDR3 is CASSLRLAGAGYEQYF. CDR3 DNA sequence: TGTGCCAGCAGCTTGCGGTTGGCGGGAGCTGGCTACGAGCAGTACTTC. The V gene is TRBV5-4, the J gene TRBJ2-7; 7 bases fit TRBD2. V shed 1 base and J 3 bases; nucleotides not matched to a gene: 10. In germline, CDR1 is SGHNT, CDR2 YYREEE (reference sequence). The CDR3 has 16 residues.

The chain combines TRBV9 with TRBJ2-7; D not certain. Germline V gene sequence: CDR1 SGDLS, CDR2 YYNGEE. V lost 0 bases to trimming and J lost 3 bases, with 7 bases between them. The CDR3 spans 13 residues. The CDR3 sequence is CASSVDYSYEQYF. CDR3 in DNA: TGTGCCAGCAGCGTAGACTATAGCTACGAGCAGTACTTC.

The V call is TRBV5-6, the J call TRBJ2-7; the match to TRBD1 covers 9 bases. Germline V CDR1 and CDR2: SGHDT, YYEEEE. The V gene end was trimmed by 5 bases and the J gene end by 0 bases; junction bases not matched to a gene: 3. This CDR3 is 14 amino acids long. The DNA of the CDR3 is TGTGCCAGCAGGGACAGGGGCCTCTCCTACGAGCAGTACTTC. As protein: CASRDRGLSYEQYF.

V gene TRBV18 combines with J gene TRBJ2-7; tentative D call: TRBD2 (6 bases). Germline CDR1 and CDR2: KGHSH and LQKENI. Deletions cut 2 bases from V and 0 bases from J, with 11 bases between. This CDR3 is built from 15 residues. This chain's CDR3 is CASSPISGSSYEQYF. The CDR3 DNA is TGTGCCAGCTCACCAATTAGCGGTTCCTCCTACGAGCAGTACTTC.

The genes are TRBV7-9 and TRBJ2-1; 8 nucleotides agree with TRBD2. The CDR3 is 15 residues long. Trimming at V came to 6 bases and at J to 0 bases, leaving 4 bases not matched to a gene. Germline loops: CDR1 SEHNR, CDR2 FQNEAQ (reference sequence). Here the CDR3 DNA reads TGTGCCAGCAGGTCCAGCGGGAGCTCCTACAATGAGCAGTTCTTC. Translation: CASRSSGSSYNEQFF.